This T cell receptor (beta chain) was recorded in a study of beta chain features in type 1 diabetes. Findings of the study overall: The VDJ junctions of type 1 diabetes patients carried fewer insertions and more deletions. In comparison with healthy donors, patients had naive, central memory and Treg TCRB repertoires that appeared more similar. There was a moderate but significant shortening of TCRB CDR3s in all four CD4+ subsets of Type 1 diabetes patients.

Once sorted, every population was more than 98% pure. Germline V lookup: CDR1 GTSNPN, CDR2 SVGIG (reference sequence). V gave up 2 bases and J gave up 1 base, with 6 bases separating them. The CDR3 is made up of 12 amino acids. Reverse transcription of all isolated RNA meant that expressed TCRB transcripts were sequenced. Roughly 960,000 reads were obtained per stem cell-like memory T cell sample on average. TCRdb keeps only in-frame clones here, not all; method: immunoSEQ multiplex PCR. The repertoire includes around 53,000 clones, about 64% of them detected once, and approximately 0.3% sits in the top ten. On this clone itself: Its antigen is unknown.

V usage is TRBV30 and J usage is TRBJ2-7; D unclear. Sequencing input: stem cell memory CD4+ T cells from blood. The TCR originated in a woman aged 30 to 39 with type 1 diabetes. DNA for the CDR3: TGTGCCTGGAGTCCAGAATCCTACGAGCAGTACTTC. This translates into CAWSPESYEQYF.